This entry describes one T cell receptor beta chain. Its antigen remains unknown. The data were obtained in a study of long-term antiretroviral therapy in people with HIV. The study, taken as a whole, reports: The study collected no data on ART adherence, viral resistance or therapy changes.

Sequencing relied on immunoSEQ assay v3.0, run at survey level. TCRdb keeps only in-frame clones here, not all; method: immunoSEQ multiplex PCR. The table has more than 15,000 clones, about four fifths seen once; the top ten hold 6.5% to 10%. PBMC samples from each donor numbered at least one pre-ART and at least two post-ART. Trimming left V 4 bases short and J 4 bases short, with 17 bases between. Germline-derived CDR1 and CDR2 are SNHLY and FYNNEI. The CDR3 extends over 15 amino acids. This material consisted of unsorted PBMCs, taken at the start of antiretroviral therapy. The sequence derives from a man under 40 with HIV. This sequence joins TRBV2 and TRBJ2-7; tentatively, D is TRBD1 (5 bases). Here the CDR3 reads CASSGRGRTYYEQYF. The CDR3 DNA follows: TGTGCCAGCAGTGGAAGGGGCAGGACGTATTACGAGCAGTACTTC.